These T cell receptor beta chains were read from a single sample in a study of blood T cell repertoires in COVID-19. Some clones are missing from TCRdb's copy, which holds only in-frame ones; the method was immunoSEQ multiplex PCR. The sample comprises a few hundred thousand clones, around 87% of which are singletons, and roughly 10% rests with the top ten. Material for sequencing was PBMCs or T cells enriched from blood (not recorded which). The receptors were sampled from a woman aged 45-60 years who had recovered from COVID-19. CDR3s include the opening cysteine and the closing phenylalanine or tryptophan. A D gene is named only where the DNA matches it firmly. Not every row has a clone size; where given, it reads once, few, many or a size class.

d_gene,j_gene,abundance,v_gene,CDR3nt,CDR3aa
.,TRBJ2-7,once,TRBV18,TGTGCCAGCTCACCTGCCGATCGTGGGGCCTCCTACGAGCAGTACTTC,CASSPADRGASYEQYF
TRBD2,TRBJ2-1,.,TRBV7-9,TGTGCCAGCAGCTTCGGCGGGGGGCGGAATGAGCAGTTCTTC,CASSFGGGRNEQFF
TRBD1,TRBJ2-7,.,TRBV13,TGTGCCAGCAGCTTACTGCCAGGGGGCTACGAGCAGTACTTC,CASSLLPGGYEQYF
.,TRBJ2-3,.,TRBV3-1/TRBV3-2,TGTGCCAGCAGCCAAGGACAGAACACAGATACGCAGTATTTT,CASSQGQNTDTQYF
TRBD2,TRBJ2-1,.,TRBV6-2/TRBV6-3,TGTGCCAGCAGTTACTCGAGTTCCGGGGGGGCCCTCTACAATGAGCAGTTCTTC,CASSYSSSGGALYNEQFF
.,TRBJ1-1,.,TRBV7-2,TGTGCCAGCAGCTTAGCCCCCCCGGGACAGAACACTGAAGCTTTCTTT,CASSLAPPGQNTEAFF
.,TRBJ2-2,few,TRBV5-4,TGTGCCAGCAGCTTGGACACCTACACCGGGGAGCTGTTTTTT,CASSLDTYTGELFF
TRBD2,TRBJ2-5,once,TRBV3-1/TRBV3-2,TGTGCCAGCAGCCTCTCGTGGGGGGGTTTCGCGGAGACCCAGTACTTC,CASSLSWGGFAETQYF
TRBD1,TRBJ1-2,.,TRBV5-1,TGCGCCAGCAGCTTACAGGGGTCTGAGGGCACCTTC,CASSLQGSEGTF
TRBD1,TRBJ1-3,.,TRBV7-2,TGTGCCAGCAGCACGGGGACAGGAAAACGGTCAGGAAACACCATATATTTT,CASSTGTGKRSGNTIYF
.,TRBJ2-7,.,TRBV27,TGTGCCAGCAGGGAGCGACAGCCCCAGAGTGAGCAGTACTTC,CASRERQPQSEQYF
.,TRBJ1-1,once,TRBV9,TGTGCCAGCAGCGTAGGTTTAACGGGAGGCGGTGAAGCTTTCTTT,CASSVGLTGGGEAFF
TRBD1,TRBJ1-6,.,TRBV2,TGTGCCAGCAACATAGGGACAGGGGGCTTGGGATCACCCCTCCACTTT,CASNIGTGGLGSPLHF
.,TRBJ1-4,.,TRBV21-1,TGTGCCAGCAGCAAACCCAACAGGGTTGAAAAACTGTTTTTT,CASSKPNRVEKLFF
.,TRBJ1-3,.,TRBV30,TGTGCCTGGAGTGTACAAGGGGGTTTATTGAGGAACACCATATATTTT,CAWSVQGGLLRNTIYF
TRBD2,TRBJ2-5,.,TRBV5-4,TGTGCCAGCAGCTTAGATCTAGCGGGGGGAGAGACCCAGTACTTC,CASSLDLAGGETQYF
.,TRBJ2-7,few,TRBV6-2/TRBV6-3,TGTGCCAGCAGTTACCCGCAGGGAGGTTCCTACGAGCAGTACTTC,CASSYPQGGSYEQYF
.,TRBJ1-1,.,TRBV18,TGTGCCAGCTCGACCCAGGGGAACACTGAAGCTTTCTTT,CASSTQGNTEAFF
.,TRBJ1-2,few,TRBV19,TGTGCCAGTAGTGCACGACAGGAGATCTATGGCTACACCTTC,CASSARQEIYGYTF
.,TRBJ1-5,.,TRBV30,TGTGCCTGTAACCCGACCGGGACAACGAATCAGCCCCAGCATTTT,CACNPTGTTNQPQHF
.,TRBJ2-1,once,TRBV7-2,TGTGCCAGCAGCTATCCCTCACGGGGTATTGAGCAGTTCTTC,CASSYPSRGIEQFF
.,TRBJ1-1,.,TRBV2,TGTGCCAGCAGTCCCAGGTTGGCAGAAGCTTTCTTT,CASSPRLAEAFF
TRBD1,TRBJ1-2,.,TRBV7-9,TGTGCCAGCAGCACAATGGACAGGGGCCCGCTGGACTATGGCTACACCTTC,CASSTMDRGPLDYGYTF